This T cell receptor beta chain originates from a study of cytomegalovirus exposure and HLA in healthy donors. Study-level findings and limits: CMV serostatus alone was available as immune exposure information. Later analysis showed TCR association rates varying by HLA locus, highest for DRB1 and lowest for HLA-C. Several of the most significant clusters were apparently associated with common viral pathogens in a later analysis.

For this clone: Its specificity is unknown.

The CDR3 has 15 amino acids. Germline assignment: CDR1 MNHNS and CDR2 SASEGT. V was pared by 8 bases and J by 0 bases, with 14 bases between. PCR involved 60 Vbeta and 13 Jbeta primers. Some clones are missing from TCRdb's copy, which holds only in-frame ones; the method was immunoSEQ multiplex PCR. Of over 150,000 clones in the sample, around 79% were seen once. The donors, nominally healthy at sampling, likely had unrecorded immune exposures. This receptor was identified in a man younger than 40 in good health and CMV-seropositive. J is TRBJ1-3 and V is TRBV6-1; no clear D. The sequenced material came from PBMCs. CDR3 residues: CASRFSRLSGNTIYF. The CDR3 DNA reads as TGTGCCAGCCGCTTCAGTAGACTCTCTGGAAACACCATATATTTT.